A selection of T cell receptor beta chains follows, all from one sample in a study of Ad26.COV2.S vaccination and SARS-CoV-2 variants. Here immunoSEQ multiplex PCR was the method, and the copy in TCRdb shows in-frame clones only, minus some. The sample has about 680,000 clones, 70% to 90% seen once. This specimen was peripheral blood, taken in a trial of Ad26.COV2.S vaccine versus placebo. These receptors were obtained from a person aged 18-60 years who received the Ad26.COV2.S COVID-19 vaccine or a placebo. Both conserved end residues are part of each CDR3.

TRBJ1-1 TRBV7-9 CASSLGGRFTEAFF
TRBJ2-1 TRBV18 CASSPPTGLAGNEQFF
TRBJ2-5 TRBV29-1 CSVHRGTETQYF
TRBJ1-5 TRBV2 CASIRDRGQPQHF
TRBJ1-4 TRBV6-6 CASRGQEANEKLFF
TRBJ2-5 TRBV5-6 CASSPGANSQYF
TRBJ2-7 TRBV3-1/TRBV3-2 CASSPTSGIYEQYF
TRBJ2-3 TRBV7-2 CASSFGTLTDTQYF
TRBJ1-4 TRBV6-5 CASSYLTNEKLFF
TRBJ2-1 TRBV5-4 CASSLGGEEQFF
TRBJ2-7 TRBV6-1 CASSDGQVWFEQYF
TRBJ1-2 TRBV6-5 CASSRGDRGLGGYTF
TRBJ1-6 TRBV5-4 CASSPGQAYNSPLHF
TRBJ2-1 TRBV6-5 CASSLTGTGNNEQFF
TRBJ1-5 TRBV4-1 CASSQDRRGWDGQPQHF
TRBJ1-2 TRBV18 CASSPGQSPIYGYTF
TRBJ1-2 TRBV6-5 CASSFRGKITGGYTF
TRBJ2-7 TRBV6-5 CASNPSGGSYEQYF
TRBJ1-1 TRBV5-1 CASSPRAQGTEAFF
TRBJ1-5 TRBV7-9 CASSSSGQNQPQHF
TRBJ1-5 TRBV4-1 CASSQDGQPQHF
TRBJ1-1 TRBV18 CASSKQGTEAFF
TRBJ2-3 TRBV2 CASPRGSTDTQYF
TRBJ2-7 TRBV11-3 CASSLGERAGAFHEQYF
TRBJ2-5 TRBV6-5 CASRAWDPARETQYF
TRBJ1-6 TRBV7-2 CASSVENSPLHF
TRBJ2-5 TRBV30 CAWSVSQETQYF
TRBJ1-3 TRBV30 CAWSVQTGNTIYF
TRBJ1-6 TRBV11-1 CASSLRRGPPLHF
TRBJ1-3 TRBV30 CAWSRGSAGNTIYF
TRBJ1-3 TRBV6-2/TRBV6-3 CASSYQFSGNTIYF
TRBJ1-5 TRBV7-8 CASSLMVGQPQHF
TRBJ2-3 TRBV6-5 CASSYRAGVIDTQYF
TRBJ1-1 TRBV12-3/TRBV12-4 CASSRDTEAFF
TRBJ2-2 TRBV7-9 CASSEGGTGELFF
TRBJ2-5 TRBV3-1/TRBV3-2 CASSQEEFYQETQYF
TRBJ1-5 TRBV19 CASSIDNGARSNQPQHF
TRBJ1-1 TRBV5-1 CASSTLPNTEAFF
TRBJ1-6 TRBV7-9 CASSSGYLNSPLHF